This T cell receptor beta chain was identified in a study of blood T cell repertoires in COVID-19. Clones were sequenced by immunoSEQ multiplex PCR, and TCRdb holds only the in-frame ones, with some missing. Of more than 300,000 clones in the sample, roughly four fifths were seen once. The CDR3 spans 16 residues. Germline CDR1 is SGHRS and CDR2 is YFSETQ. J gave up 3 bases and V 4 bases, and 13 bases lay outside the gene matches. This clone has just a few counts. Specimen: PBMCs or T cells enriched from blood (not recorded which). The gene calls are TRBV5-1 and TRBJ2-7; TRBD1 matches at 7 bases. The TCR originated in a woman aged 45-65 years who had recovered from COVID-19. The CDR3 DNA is TGCGCCAGCAGCCCAGAATCCGACAGGGCAGGCTACGAGCAGTACTTC. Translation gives CASSPESDRAGYEQYF.